These 15 T cell receptor beta chains came from one sample sequenced in a study of Ad26.COV2.S vaccination and SARS-CoV-2 variants. TCRdb's copy holds only in-frame clones and misses some; the assay was immunoSEQ multiplex PCR. This sample has approximately 480,000 clones, with around 88% found just once. The treatment was: roughly 19 received Ad26.COV2.S at low or high dose, single or two shots; about 5 received placebo; per-sample allocation not given. Following the first vaccine or placebo injection, samples were taken on day 63. This sample comprised peripheral blood, obtained in a trial of Ad26.COV2.S vaccine versus placebo. These receptor sequences come from a person aged 18 to 65 who received the Ad26.COV2.S COVID-19 vaccine or a placebo.

V is TRBV25-1 and J is TRBJ2-7, with D hard to call. V was clipped by 7 bases and J by 2 bases, with 12 bases between them. CDR3 length equals 13 residues. Germline assignment: CDR1 MGHDK and CDR2 SYGVNS. CDR3 loop: CASNRFLTYEQYF. CDR3 in DNA: TGTGCCAGCAATCGTTTCCTAACCTACGAGCAGTACTTC.

This chain links TRBV19 with TRBJ2-3; 9 bases align to TRBD2. Germline CDR1 reads LNHDA; CDR2 reads SQIVND (reference sequence). With V trimmed by 6 bases and J by 0 bases, 7 bases remained unmatched. The CDR3 is 16 residues long. CDR3 in DNA: TGTGCCAGTAGCGGAACCGGGACTAGCAGCACAGATACGCAGTATTTT. Protein: CASSGTGTSSTDTQYF.

The chain carries TRBV28 and TRBJ2-7; 7 bases are shared with TRBD2. V was pared by 5 bases and J by 0 bases, with 7 bases of the junction left unmatched. CDR1 is MDHEN, CDR2 SYDVKM, per germline. The CDR3 covers 15 residues. The CDR3 nucleotides read TGTGCCAGCAGTCAAGCCGGGACTAACTCCTACGAGCAGTACTTC. Residues: CASSQAGTNSYEQYF.

The chain combines TRBV19 with TRBJ2-1; 12 positions agree with TRBD2. The V and J ends lost 7 bases and 6 bases, in that order; junction bases with no gene match: 7. In germline, CDR1 is LNHDA, CDR2 SQIVND (reference sequence). CDR3 size: 15 residues. As DNA, the CDR3 is TGTGCCAGTAACACCGGACTAGCGGGGTCCAATGAGCAGTTCTTC. It yields the protein CASNTGLAGSNEQFF.

This sequence joins TRBV27 and TRBJ2-1, with 9 bases matching TRBD1. CDR1 is MNHEY and CDR2 is SMNVEV in the germline V gene (reference sequence). This CDR3 region has 19 residues. Trimming cost V 0 bases and J 8 bases; bases outside gene matches: 17. For the CDR3, the DNA is TGTGCCAGCAGTTTATCGATCTCCCCTACAGGGGGCCGTTTGTATGAGCAGTTCTTC. Residues: CASSLSISPTGGRLYEQFF.

The CDR3 DNA sequence: TGTGCCAGCAGCTTCGACCAAAGGGGGAGGGATACGCAGTATTTT. Translated: CASSFDQRGRDTQYF. This sequence joins TRBV11-2 and TRBJ2-3, with D perhaps matching TRBD1 or TRBD2 (6 bases each). V dropped 3 bases and J dropped 6 bases, with 16 bases sitting between them. This CDR3 has 15 residues. The V gene's germline CDR1 is SGHAT and CDR2 FQNNGV.

The chain uses TRBV28 and TRBJ2-7, with 7 positions matching TRBD1. After removal of 6 bases from V and 9 bases from J, the junction contained 8 bases not matched to a gene. The CDR3 consists of 12 residues. Germline V CDR1 and CDR2: MDHEN, SYDVKM. In DNA form, the CDR3 reads TGTGCCAGCAGGCGCCGACAGGGTGTGCAGTACTTC. Protein sequence: CASRRRQGVQYF.

The V call is TRBV5-1, the J call TRBJ2-6; perhaps TRBD1 as D (5 bases). Between the trimmed V and J ends, which lost 2 bases and 1 base, there was a span of 13 bases. The CDR3 extends over 17 amino acids. Germline CDR1 SGHRS, CDR2 YFSETQ. The CDR3 DNA follows: TGCGCCAGCAGCTTTGGCAGGGAAGTATCTGGGGCCAACGTCCTGACTTTC. This translates into CASSFGREVSGANVLTF.

The CDR3 bases are TGTGCCAGCAGCTTAGTTACGGGAGGCCGCTACAATGAGCAGTTCTTC. It yields the protein CASSLVTGGRYNEQFF. The rearrangement joins TRBV7-6 to TRBJ2-1; 7 nucleotides agree with TRBD2. The CDR3 consists of 16 residues. Germline values: CDR1 SGHVS, CDR2 FNYEAQ. The ends lost 1 base at V and 3 bases at J; junction bases unmatched: 6.

This chain links TRBV5-5 with TRBJ2-2, with TRBD2 identical over 14 bases. Germline-derived CDR1 and CDR2 are SGHKS and YYEKEE (reference sequence). Trimming at V came to 9 bases and at J to 5 bases, leaving 3 bases not matched to a gene. The CDR3 has 14 residues. The CDR3 spells CATRTSGGTGELFF. In DNA form, the CDR3 reads TGTGCCACTAGGACTAGCGGGGGGACCGGGGAGCTGTTTTTT.

This chain joins TRBV6-4 and TRBJ2-1; 10 nucleotides agree with TRBD1. With V trimmed by 6 bases and J by 5 bases, 7 bases remained unmatched. From germline, CDR1 is MRHNA and CDR2 SNTAGT. The CDR3 spans 15 residues. Written as DNA, the CDR3 is TGTGCCAGCAGCTCTCGACAGGGGGCGAACAATGAGCAGTTCTTC. Amino acids: CASSSRQGANNEQFF.

This rearrangement joins TRBV27 to TRBJ1-5; unclear D gene. CDR3 length: 14 amino acids. Per the germline V gene, CDR1 is MNHEY and CDR2 is SMNVEV (reference sequence). V dropped 6 bases and J dropped 6 bases, with 15 bases sitting between them. The CDR3 bases are TGTGCCAGCAGAGGTTTGGGGTCCACTCAGCCCCAGCATTTT. Translated: CASRGLGSTQPQHF.

DNA for the CDR3: TGTGCCAGCAGCCGGGGGGACGGCGGGGTTCGGTACGAGCAGTACTTC. It translates to CASSRGDGGVRYEQYF. V gene TRBV7-8 combines with J gene TRBJ2-7; 7 nucleotides line up with TRBD2. Germline V lookup: CDR1 SGHVS, CDR2 FQNEAQ. Unmatched junction bases numbered 14, after V lost 5 bases and J lost 4 bases. This CDR3 contains 16 residues.

This chain's CDR3 is CASSRGEGTDTQYF. DNA of the CDR3: TGTGCCAGCAGCCGTGGGGAGGGCACAGATACGCAGTATTTT. The chain has TRBV7-9 and TRBJ2-3, with TRBD2 as a possible D gene (6 bases). The ends were cut back, 5 bases at V and 1 base at J, with 10 bases in the middle. This CDR3 has 14 residues. Germline V gene sequence: CDR1 SEHNR, CDR2 FQNEAQ (reference sequence).

The chain carries TRBV24-1 and TRBJ2-1, with D perhaps given as TRBD1 or TRBD2 (5 bases each). This CDR3 is built from 16 residues. CDR1 is KGHDR, CDR2 SFDVKD, per germline. Trimming removed 1 base at V and 13 bases at J, with 22 bases between. The CDR3 reads CATSDFSRVGGWGQFF. CDR3 DNA: TGTGCCACCAGTGATTTCTCCCGGGTTGGGGGTTGGGGCCAGTTCTTC.